These 13 T cell receptor beta chains were sequenced from one sample in a study of T cells in localized non-small cell lung cancer. The assay was immunoSEQ multiplex PCR, and TCRdb's table has in-frame clones only and misses some. The sample shows approximately 67,000 clones, approximately 85% of them seen only once. Sequencing used peripheral blood, obtained before any cancer treatment. These receptors were collected from a female donor over 55 with stage I lung adenocarcinoma.

The rearrangement uses TRBV7-9 and TRBJ2-1; D is perhaps TRBD2 (7 bases). V lost 3 bases and J 5 bases, leaving 11 bases between the germline ends. CDR3 length equals 14 residues. Germline V gives CDR1 SEHNR, CDR2 FQNEAQ (reference sequence). The CDR3 is CASSFTGRDNEQFF. Written as DNA, the CDR3 is TGTGCCAGCAGCTTTACAGGGAGGGACAATGAGCAGTTCTTC.

The V gene is TRBV7-9, the J gene TRBJ1-2, with a possible D match to TRBD1 (6 bases). V shed 5 bases and J shed 5 bases, with 15 bases lying between them. Germline V gives CDR1 SEHNR, CDR2 FQNEAQ (reference sequence). This CDR3 has 14 residues. As DNA, the CDR3 is TGTGCCAGCAGCCTCCGGGACACTTCGTATGGCTACACCTTC. It codes for CASSLRDTSYGYTF.

The sample holds a few counts of this clone. J is TRBJ2-7 and V is TRBV5-1, with D maybe TRBD1 (5 bases). CDR3 size: 14 residues. The germline V gene encodes CDR1 SGHRS and CDR2 YFSETQ. Trimming pared 0 bases from V and 5 bases from J, leaving 12 bases between. Here the CDR3 reads CASSLEDTLDEQYF. CDR3 bases: TGCGCCAGCAGCTTGGAGGACACCTTAGACGAGCAGTACTTC.

The chain has TRBV25-1 and TRBJ2-6; the D is unclear. V was cut by 5 bases and J by 1 base, with 9 bases left in between. Germline CDR1 reads MGHDK; CDR2 reads SYGVNS. This CDR3 is 15 amino acids long. CDR3 coding DNA: TGTGCCAGCAGTCCCGCCTCATCTGGGGCCAACGTCCTGACTTTC. Amino acid sequence: CASSPASSGANVLTF.

This chain connects TRBV2 to TRBJ2-7; 12 positions match TRBD2. Trimming cost V 7 bases and J 5 bases; bases outside gene matches: 12. The CDR3 is 16 residues long. Germline values: CDR1 SNHLY, CDR2 FYNNEI. Here the CDR3 reads CASKFTLAGGPNEQYF. DNA for the CDR3: TGTGCCAGCAAATTTACGCTAGCGGGAGGGCCTAACGAGCAGTACTTC.

The chain has TRBV7-9 and TRBJ1-4, with TRBD1 as a possible D gene (6 bases). The germline V gene encodes CDR1 SEHNR and CDR2 FQNEAQ (reference sequence). The CDR3 consists of 16 residues. V lost 3 bases, J lost 5 bases, and 16 bases lay in between. The DNA of the CDR3 is TGTGCCAGCAGCTTGGGCCTCACAGGGAGCAATGAAAAACTGTTTTTT. Translation gives CASSLGLTGSNEKLFF. The whole variable domain, filled in from reference TRBV7-9 and TRBJ1-4, reads DTGVSQNPRHKITKRGQNVTFRCDPISEHNRLYWYRQTLGQGPEFLTYFQNEAQLEKSRLLSDRFSAERPKGSFSTLEIQRTEQGDSAMYLCASSLGLTGSNEKLFFGSGTQLSVL.

The rearrangement links TRBV19 to TRBJ2-1, with a tentative D call TRBD2 (5 bases). V dropped 6 bases and J dropped 0 bases, with 12 bases sitting between them. The CDR3 consists of 15 residues. Germline V gene data show CDR1 as LNHDA and CDR2 as SQIVND (reference sequence). CDR3 sequence (DNA): TGTGCCAGTAGCACCGCCCGGGGCTCCTACAATGAGCAGTTCTTC. This sequence encodes CASSTARGSYNEQFF.

The chain has TRBV25-1 and TRBJ1-3; 8 nucleotides match TRBD1. Trimming at V came to 3 bases and at J to 4 bases, leaving 5 bases not matched to a gene. Looked up from germline, CDR1 is MGHDK and CDR2 is SYGVNS. The length of the CDR3 is 15 residues. In DNA, the CDR3 is TGTGCCAGCAGTGAGGACAGGGCAGGCGGAAACACCATATATTTT. Translated: CASSEDRAGGNTIYF.

This chain connects TRBV28 to TRBJ1-1; possible D gene TRBD1, 5 bases. V lost 4 bases and J 6 bases, leaving 15 bases between the germline ends. Germline V gene data show CDR1 as MDHEN and CDR2 as SYDVKM. The CDR3 spans 14 residues. Here the CDR3 reads CASSSGSIRPEAFF. DNA for the CDR3: TGTGCCAGCAGTTCAGGGAGTATACGGCCTGAAGCTTTCTTT.

The genes are TRBV9 and TRBJ2-5, with 10 bases fitting TRBD2. With V trimmed by 0 bases and J by 1 base, 3 bases remained unmatched. This CDR3 region has 16 residues. CDR1 is SGDLS and CDR2 is YYNGEE in the germline V gene. The CDR3 DNA reads as TGTGCCAGCAGCGTAGCTGCTAGCGGGAGCCAAGAGACCCAGTACTTC. Encoded protein: CASSVAASGSQETQYF.

V is TRBV5-1 and J is TRBJ1-1, with 7 nucleotides matching TRBD1. The CDR3 consists of 14 residues. Germline V gives CDR1 SGHRS, CDR2 YFSETQ. V gave up 3 bases and J gave up 1 base; unmatched junction bases: 3. The DNA for the CDR3 is TGCGCCAGCAGCTCTCGGACAGGGAACACTGAAGCTTTCTTT. The encoded protein is CASSSRTGNTEAFF.

The V gene is TRBV7-9, the J gene TRBJ1-4; no clear D. V lost 1 base and J lost 12, with 9 bases in between. The CDR3 has 12 amino acids. CDR1 is SEHNR and CDR2 is FQNEAQ in the germline V gene (reference sequence). CDR3 bases: TGTGCCAGCAGCTTAGATGACGTCGAACTGTTTTTT. Protein: CASSLDDVELFF.

The rearrangement links TRBV6-5 to TRBJ2-2; TRBD2 aligns across 10 bases. V lost 6 bases and J lost 8; bases outside the gene matches: 9. CDR1 is MNHEY and CDR2 is SVGAGI in the germline V gene. The CDR3 is made up of 15 amino acids. CDR3 coding DNA: TGTGCCAGCAGAGCAGCGGGAGGGCCTATAGGGGAGCTGTTTTTT. It codes for CASRAAGGPIGELFF.